This TCR beta chain was recorded in a study of T cell responses to AZD1222 COVID-19 vaccine. This CDR3 comprises 15 residues. Germline V CDR1 and CDR2: LNHDA, SQIVND (reference sequence). Trimming removed 9 bases from V and 3 bases from J, with 17 bases in between. The repertoire was sequenced with immunoSEQ multiplex PCR; TCRdb's copy has only in-frame clones and lacks some. The table has 150,000 to 200,000 clones, almost 95% seen once. This specimen consisted of peripheral blood, obtained on day 0 of AZD1222 vaccination. V is TRBV19 and J is TRBJ2-2; D gene ambiguous. The receptor was isolated from an adult in good health. The CDR3 DNA sequence: TGTGCCAGCCGGCCTGGGCCGCCGGACACCGGGGAGCTGTTTTTT. It yields the protein CASRPGPPDTGELFF.